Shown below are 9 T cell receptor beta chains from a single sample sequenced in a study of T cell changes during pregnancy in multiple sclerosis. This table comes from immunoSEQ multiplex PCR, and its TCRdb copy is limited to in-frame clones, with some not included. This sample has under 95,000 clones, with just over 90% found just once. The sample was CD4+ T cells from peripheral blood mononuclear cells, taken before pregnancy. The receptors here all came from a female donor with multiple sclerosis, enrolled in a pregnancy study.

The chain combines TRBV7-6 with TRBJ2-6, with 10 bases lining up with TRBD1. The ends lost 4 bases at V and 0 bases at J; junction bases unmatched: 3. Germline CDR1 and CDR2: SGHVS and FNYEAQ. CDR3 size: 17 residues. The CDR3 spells CASSSRQGASGANVLTF. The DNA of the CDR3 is TGTGCCAGCAGCTCCCGACAGGGGGCCTCTGGGGCCAACGTCCTGACTTTC.

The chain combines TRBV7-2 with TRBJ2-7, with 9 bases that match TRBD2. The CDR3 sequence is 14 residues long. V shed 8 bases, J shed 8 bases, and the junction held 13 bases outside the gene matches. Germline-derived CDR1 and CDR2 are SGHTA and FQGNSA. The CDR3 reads CASGKREESPKQYF. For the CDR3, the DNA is TGTGCCAGCGGAAAGCGGGAGGAGTCACCCAAGCAGTACTTC.

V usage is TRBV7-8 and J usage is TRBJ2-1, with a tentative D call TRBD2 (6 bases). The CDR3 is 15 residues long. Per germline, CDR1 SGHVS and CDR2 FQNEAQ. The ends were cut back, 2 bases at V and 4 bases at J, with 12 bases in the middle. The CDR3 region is CASSLIGGRYNEQFF. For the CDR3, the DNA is TGTGCCAGCAGCTTAATCGGGGGTCGGTACAATGAGCAGTTCTTC.

In nucleotides, the CDR3 is TGTGCCAGCAGTACGCCGGGACTAGGACTCAATGAGCAGTTCTTC. Protein: CASSTPGLGLNEQFF. The chain carries TRBV28 and TRBJ2-1; 8 bases align to TRBD2. V trimming: 5 bases; J trimming: 6 bases; junction bases outside the gene matches: 9. The germline V gene encodes CDR1 MDHEN and CDR2 SYDVKM. This CDR3 region has 15 residues.

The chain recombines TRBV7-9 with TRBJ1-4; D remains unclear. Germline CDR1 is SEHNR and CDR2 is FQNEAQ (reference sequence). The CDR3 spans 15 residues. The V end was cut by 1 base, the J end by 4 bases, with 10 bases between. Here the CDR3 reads CASSLGYRNNEKLFF. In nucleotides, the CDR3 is TGTGCCAGCAGCTTAGGTTACAGAAATAATGAAAAACTGTTTTTT.

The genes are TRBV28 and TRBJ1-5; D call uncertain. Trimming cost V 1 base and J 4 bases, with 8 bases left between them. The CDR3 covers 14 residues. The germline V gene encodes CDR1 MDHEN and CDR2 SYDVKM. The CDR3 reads CASSLLGSNQPQHF. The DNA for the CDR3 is TGTGCCAGCAGTTTATTAGGGAGTAATCAGCCCCAGCATTTT. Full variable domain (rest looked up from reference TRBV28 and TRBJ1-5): DVKVTQSSRYLVKRTGEKVFLECVQDMDHENMFWYRQDPGLGLRLIYFSYDVKMKEKGDIPEGYSVSREKKERFSLILESASTNQTSMYLCASSLLGSNQPQHFGDGTRLSIL.

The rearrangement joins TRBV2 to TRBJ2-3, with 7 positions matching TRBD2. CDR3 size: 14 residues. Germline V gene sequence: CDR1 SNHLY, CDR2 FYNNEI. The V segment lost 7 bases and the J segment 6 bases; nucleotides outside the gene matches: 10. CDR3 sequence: CASIRRESEDTQYF. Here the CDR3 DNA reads TGTGCCAGCATTAGGCGGGAGAGTGAGGATACGCAGTATTTT.

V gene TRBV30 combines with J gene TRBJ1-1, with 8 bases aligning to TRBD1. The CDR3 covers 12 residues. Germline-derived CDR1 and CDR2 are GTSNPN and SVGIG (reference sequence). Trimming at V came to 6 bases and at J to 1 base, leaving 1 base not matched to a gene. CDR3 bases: TGTGCCTGCGGACAGGGGAACACTGAAGCTTTCTTT. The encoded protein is CACGQGNTEAFF.

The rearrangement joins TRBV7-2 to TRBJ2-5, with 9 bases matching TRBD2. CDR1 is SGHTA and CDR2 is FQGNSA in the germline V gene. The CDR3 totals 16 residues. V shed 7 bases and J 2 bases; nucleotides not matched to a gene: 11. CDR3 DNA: TGTGCCAGCACCCGACGGGTAGCGGGGGTACAAGAGACCCAGTACTTC. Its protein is CASTRRVAGVQETQYF.